One and the same sample provided the 5 T cell receptor beta chains below, sequenced in a study of CD8+CD57+ T cells in acquired aplastic anemia. Genomic DNA templated the TCR beta VDJ and CDR3 profiling. One entry per CDR3 protein, called by TCRdb with MiXCR from the reads. The sample holds about 470,000 distinct CDR3 sequences, more than 25% seen once. Patients picked for sequencing had shown CD8+CD57+ cell expansion detected by flow cytometry. The specimen was sorted CD4+, CD8+, or CD8+CD57+ T cells (not recorded which) from PBMCs. Receptor source: a human donor with aplastic anemia.

As to this clonotype: This is likely a read error, given that the CDR3 carries no conserved phenylalanine or tryptophan at its end. The chain uses TRBV12-3 or TRBV12-4 and TRBJ2-7, with a weak D call TRBD1 (6 bases). The CDR3 extends over 15 amino acids. V lost 2 bases and J 5 bases, leaving 16 bases between the germline ends. The chain's CDR3 is CASSLLVGAGDEQYL. Written as DNA, the CDR3 is TGTGCCAGCAGTTTATTAGTCGGGGCAGGGGACGAGCAGTACCTC.

This clonotype was seen repeatedly, ten times or more. The DNA for the CDR3 is TGTGCCAGTAGTACTCAGGGGGACGGGGGGACCCAGTACTTC. Translation: CASSTQGDGGTQYF. V and J are TRBV19 and TRBJ2-5, with D possibly matching TRBD1 (7 bases). V shed 4 bases and J shed 7 bases, with 16 bases lying between them. Germline V CDR1 and CDR2: LNHDA, SQIVND (reference sequence). The CDR3 spans 14 residues.

This clonotype was seen a handful of times. This chain connects TRBV29-1 to TRBJ2-7, with D perhaps matching TRBD1 (5 bases). Trimming took 6 bases from V and 0 from J, leaving 12 bases between them. From germline, CDR1 is SQVTM and CDR2 ANQGSEA. CDR3 length equals 13 residues. CDR3 region: CSVRRQSSYEQYF. CDR3 nucleotides: TGCAGCGTCCGCAGACAGTCCTCCTACGAGCAGTACTTC.

About this clonotype: Mismatch with germline at one junction end may stem from a read error. The J gene is TRBJ1-2, the V gene TRBV10-3; a weak D match, TRBD1 (5 bases). Germline V gene lookup returns CDR1 ENHRY and CDR2 SYGVKD. This CDR3 has 14 residues. The chain's CDR3 is CASSSSGSLYGYTF. DNA for the CDR3: TGTGCCAGCAGTTCCTCAGGGAGCCTCTATGGCTACACCTTC.

On this clonotype: One end of the junction is discordant with germline, which a read error may explain. The V call is TRBV29-1, the J call TRBJ2-7; no definite D call. CDR1 SQVTM and CDR2 ANQGSEA come from the germline V gene. The CDR3 sequence is 15 residues long. For the CDR3, the DNA is TGCAGCGTTGAAGTTCTCTCTAAAGTCGGCTACGGGCAGTACTTC. Its protein product is CSVEVLSKVGYGQYF.